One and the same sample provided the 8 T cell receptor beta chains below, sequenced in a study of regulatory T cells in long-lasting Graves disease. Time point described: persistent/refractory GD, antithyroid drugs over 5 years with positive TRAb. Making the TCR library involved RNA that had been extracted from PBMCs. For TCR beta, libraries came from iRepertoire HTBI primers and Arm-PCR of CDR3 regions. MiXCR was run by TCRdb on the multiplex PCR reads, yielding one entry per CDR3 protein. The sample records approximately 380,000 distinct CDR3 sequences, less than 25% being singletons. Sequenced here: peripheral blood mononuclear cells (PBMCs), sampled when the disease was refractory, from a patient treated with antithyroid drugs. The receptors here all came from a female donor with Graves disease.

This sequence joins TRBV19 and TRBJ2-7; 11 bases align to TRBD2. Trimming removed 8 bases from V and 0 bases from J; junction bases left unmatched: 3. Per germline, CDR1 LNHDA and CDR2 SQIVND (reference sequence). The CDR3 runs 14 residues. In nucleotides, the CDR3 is TGTGCCAGTGCACTAGCGGGAGTCTCCTACGAGCAGTACTTC. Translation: CASALAGVSYEQYF.

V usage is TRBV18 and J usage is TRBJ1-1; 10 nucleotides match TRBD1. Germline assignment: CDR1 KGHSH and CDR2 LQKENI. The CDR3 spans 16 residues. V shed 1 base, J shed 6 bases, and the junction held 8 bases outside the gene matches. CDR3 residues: CASSPLMDRGSAEAFF. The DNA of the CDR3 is TGTGCCAGCTCACCACTAATGGACAGGGGGTCTGCTGAAGCTTTCTTT. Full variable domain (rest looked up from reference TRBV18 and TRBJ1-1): NAGVMQNPRHLVRRRGQEARLRCSPMKGHSHVYWYRQLPEEGLKFMVYLQKENIIDESGMPKERFSAEFPKEGPSILRIQQVVRGDSAAYFCASSPLMDRGSAEAFFGQGTRLTVV.

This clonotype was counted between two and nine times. CDR3 sequence: CASSPQDGEQYF. The CDR3 bases are TGTGCCAGCAGCCCCCAGGACGGCGAGCAGTACTTC. The chain joins TRBV7-8 to TRBJ2-7; D not resolved. Trimming cost V 5 bases and J 6 bases, with 11 bases left between them. The germline V gene has CDR1 SGHVS and CDR2 FQNEAQ. This CDR3 comprises 12 residues.

The chain's CDR3 is CASSPYPPSTDTQYF. In DNA form, the CDR3 reads TGTGCCAGCAGTCCTTATCCTCCTAGCACAGATACGCAGTATTTT. This chain links TRBV7-2 with TRBJ2-3; D unresolved. Germline loops: CDR1 SGHTA, CDR2 FQGNSA. Trimming cost V 6 bases and J 0 bases, with 13 bases left between them. CDR3 length equals 15 residues.

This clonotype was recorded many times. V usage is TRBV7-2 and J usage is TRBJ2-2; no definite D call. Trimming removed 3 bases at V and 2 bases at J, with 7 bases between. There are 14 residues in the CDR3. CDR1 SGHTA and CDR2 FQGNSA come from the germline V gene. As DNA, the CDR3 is TGTGCCAGCAGCTTCGACACTAACACCGGGGAGCTGTTTTTT. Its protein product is CASSFDTNTGELFF.

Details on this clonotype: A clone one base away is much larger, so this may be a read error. Written as DNA, the CDR3 is TGTGCCAGCAGTTTTCCTGGACGGGGGGCTGTCCAGCCCCAGCATTTT. This gives the protein CASSFPGRGAVQPQHF. J is TRBJ1-5 and V is TRBV28; D perhaps matches TRBD1 (6 bases). V gave up 3 bases and J gave up 7 bases, with 19 bases separating them. Germline-derived CDR1 and CDR2 are MDHEN and SYDVKM. The CDR3 has 16 residues.

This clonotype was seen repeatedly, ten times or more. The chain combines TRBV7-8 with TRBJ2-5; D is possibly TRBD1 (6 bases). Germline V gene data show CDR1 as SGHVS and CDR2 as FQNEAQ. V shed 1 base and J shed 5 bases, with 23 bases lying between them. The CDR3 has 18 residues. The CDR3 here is CASSLELQHILGGETQYF. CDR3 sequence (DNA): TGTGCCAGCAGCTTAGAACTACAGCATATCCTAGGGGGTGAGACCCAGTACTTC.

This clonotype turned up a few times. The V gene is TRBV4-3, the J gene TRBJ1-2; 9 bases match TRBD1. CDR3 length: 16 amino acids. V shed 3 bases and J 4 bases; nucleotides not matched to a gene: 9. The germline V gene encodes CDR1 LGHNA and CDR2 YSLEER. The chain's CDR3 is CASSQGTGRSTYGYTF. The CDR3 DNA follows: TGCGCCAGCAGCCAGGGGACAGGGCGAAGTACCTATGGCTACACCTTC.